These 2 T cell receptor beta chains originate from one sample sequenced in a study of beta chain features in type 1 diabetes. Sequencing targeted expressed TCRB transcripts, as all isolated RNA had been reverse transcribed. Measured with immunoSEQ multiplex PCR; TCRdb has only the in-frame clones, and not every one. The table shows just over 600,000 clones, with roughly 15% occurring only once. Sequencing was carried out using naive CD4+ T cells from blood. These receptors all come from a man between 18 and 35 years old in good health.

This sequence joins TRBV28 and TRBJ1-3; TRBD1 matches at 7 bases. Germline-derived CDR1 and CDR2 are MDHEN and SYDVKM. V was clipped by 5 bases and J by 4 bases; unmatched bases: 8. This CDR3 has 15 amino acids. CDR3 DNA: TGTGCCAGCAGTCCTTGGGACAGAAGAGGAAACACCATATATTTT. This translates into CASSPWDRRGNTIYF.

The chain recombines TRBV11-3 with TRBJ2-3, with 14 bases that match TRBD2. The germline CDR1 and CDR2 sequences are SGHNT and YENEEA. J lost 5 bases, V lost 5 bases, and 6 bases had no gene match. The CDR3 extends over 16 amino acids. The CDR3 spells CASSLRTSGGIDTQYF. As DNA, the CDR3 is TGTGCCAGCAGCCTTCGGACTAGCGGGGGGATAGATACGCAGTATTTT.